The clone carrying this TCR beta chain was counted at least ten times. The antigen is undetermined. The record originates from a study of T-cell reconstitution after alpha-beta-depleted transplantation in children. Findings of the study overall: In patients about two months after transplant, alpha-beta T cells reportedly arose from several hundred expanded graft clones.

The CDR3 runs to 12 residues. In germline, CDR1 is SGHRS, CDR2 YFSETQ. V was pared by 3 bases and J by 2 bases, with 5 bases between. The TCRbeta library incorporated unique molecular identifiers. Via MiXCR, TCRdb re-called the PCR reads, giving one row per CDR3 protein. The sample records a few hundred thousand distinct CDR3 sequences, 25% to 30% being singletons. The starting material was PBMCs, obtained before TCRalphabeta/CD19-depleted stem cell transplant. The sequence was obtained from a boy younger than two with Wiskott-Aldrich syndrome, due to receive a stem cell transplant. The genes are TRBV5-1 and TRBJ2-5; D ambiguous. The CDR3 region is CASSSHQETQYF. DNA of the CDR3: TGCGCCAGCAGCTCACATCAAGAGACCCAGTACTTC.